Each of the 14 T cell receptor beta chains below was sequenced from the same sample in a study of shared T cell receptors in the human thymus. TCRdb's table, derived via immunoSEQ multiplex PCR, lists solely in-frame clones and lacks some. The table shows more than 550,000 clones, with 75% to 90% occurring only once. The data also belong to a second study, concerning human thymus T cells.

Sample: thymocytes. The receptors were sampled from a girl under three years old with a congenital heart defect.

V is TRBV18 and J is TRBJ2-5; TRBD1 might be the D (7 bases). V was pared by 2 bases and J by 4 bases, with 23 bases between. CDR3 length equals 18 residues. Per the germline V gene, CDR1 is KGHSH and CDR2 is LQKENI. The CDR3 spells CASSPFFSFGGGAETQYF. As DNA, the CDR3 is TGTGCCAGCTCACCATTTTTCTCCTTTGGAGGGGGCGCAGAGACCCAGTACTTC.

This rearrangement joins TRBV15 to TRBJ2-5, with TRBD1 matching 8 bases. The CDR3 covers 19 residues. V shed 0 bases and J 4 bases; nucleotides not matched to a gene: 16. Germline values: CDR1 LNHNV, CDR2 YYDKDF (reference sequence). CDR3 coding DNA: TGTGCCACCAGCAGAGATCAAGGGGTCAGGGGGCAGATGCGAGAGACCCAGTACTTC. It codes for CATSRDQGVRGQMRETQYF.

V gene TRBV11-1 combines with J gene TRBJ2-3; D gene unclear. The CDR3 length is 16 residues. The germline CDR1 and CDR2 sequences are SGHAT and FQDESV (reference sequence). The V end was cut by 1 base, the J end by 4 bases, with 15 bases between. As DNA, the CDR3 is TGTGCCAGCAGCTTAGGCCTAGTAATGTCCCCAGATACGCAGTATTTT. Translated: CASSLGLVMSPDTQYF. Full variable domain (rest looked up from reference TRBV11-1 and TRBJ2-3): EAEVAQSPRYKITEKSQAVAFWCDPISGHATLYWYRQILGQGPELLVQFQDESVVDDSQLPKDRFSAERLKGVDSTLKIQPAELGDSAMYLCASSLGLVMSPDTQYFGPGTRLTVL.

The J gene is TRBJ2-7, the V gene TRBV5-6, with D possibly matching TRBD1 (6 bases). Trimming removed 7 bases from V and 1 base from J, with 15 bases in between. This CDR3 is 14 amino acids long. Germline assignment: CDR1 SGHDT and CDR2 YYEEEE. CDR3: CASSAQGRSYEQYF. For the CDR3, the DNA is TGTGCCAGCTCGGCCCAGGGGCGTTCCTACGAGCAGTACTTC. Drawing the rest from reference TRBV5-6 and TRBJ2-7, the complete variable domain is DAGVTQSPTHLIKTRGQQVTLRCSPKSGHDTVSWYQQALGQGPQFIFQYYEEEERQRGNFPDRFSGHQFPNYSSELNVNALLLGDSALYLCASSAQGRSYEQYFGPGTRLTVT.

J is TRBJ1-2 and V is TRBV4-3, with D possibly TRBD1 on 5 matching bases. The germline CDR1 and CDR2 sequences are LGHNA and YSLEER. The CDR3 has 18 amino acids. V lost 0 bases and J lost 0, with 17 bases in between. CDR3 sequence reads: CASSQEGDSQLANYGYTF. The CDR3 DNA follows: TGCGCCAGCAGCCAAGAGGGGGACTCCCAGTTAGCTAACTATGGCTACACCTTC.

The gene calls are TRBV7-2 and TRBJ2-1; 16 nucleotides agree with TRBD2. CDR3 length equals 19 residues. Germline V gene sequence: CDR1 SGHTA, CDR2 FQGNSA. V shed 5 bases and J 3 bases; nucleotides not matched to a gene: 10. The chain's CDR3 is CASSPTPGLAGGHYNEQFF. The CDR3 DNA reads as TGTGCCAGCAGCCCCACTCCGGGACTAGCGGGGGGGCACTACAATGAGCAGTTCTTC.

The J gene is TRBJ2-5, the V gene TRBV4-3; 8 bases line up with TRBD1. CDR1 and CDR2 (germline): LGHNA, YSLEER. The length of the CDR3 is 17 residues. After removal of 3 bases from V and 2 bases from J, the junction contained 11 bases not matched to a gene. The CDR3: CASSHRPQGAQQETQYF. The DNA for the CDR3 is TGCGCCAGCAGCCACAGACCCCAGGGGGCGCAGCAAGAGACCCAGTACTTC.

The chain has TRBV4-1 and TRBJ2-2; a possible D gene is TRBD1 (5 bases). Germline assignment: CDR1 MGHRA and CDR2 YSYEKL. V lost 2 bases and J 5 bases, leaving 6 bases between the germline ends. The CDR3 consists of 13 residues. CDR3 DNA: TGCGCCAGCAGCCAAAGGGGTACCGGGGAGCTGTTTTTT. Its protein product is CASSQRGTGELFF.

The CDR3 spells CASSLEFPDRAYEQYF. In nucleotides, the CDR3 is TGCGCCAGCAGCTTGGAATTTCCTGACAGGGCCTACGAGCAGTACTTC. The gene calls are TRBV5-1 and TRBJ2-7, with 7 bases that match TRBD1. The CDR3 totals 16 residues. The germline V gene encodes CDR1 SGHRS and CDR2 YFSETQ. Trimming cost V 0 bases and J 2 bases; bases outside gene matches: 8.

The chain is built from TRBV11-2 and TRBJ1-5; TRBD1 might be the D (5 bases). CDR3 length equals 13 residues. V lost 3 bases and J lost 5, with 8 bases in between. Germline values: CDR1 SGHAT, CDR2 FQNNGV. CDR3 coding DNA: TGTGCCAGCAGCTTTCAGGGTCATCAGCCCCAGCATTTT. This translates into CASSFQGHQPQHF.

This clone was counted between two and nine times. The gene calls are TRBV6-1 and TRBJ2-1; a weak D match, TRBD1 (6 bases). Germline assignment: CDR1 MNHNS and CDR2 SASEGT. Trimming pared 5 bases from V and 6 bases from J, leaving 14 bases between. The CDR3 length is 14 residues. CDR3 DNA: TGTGCCAGCAGTACAACGGACAGCCCCAATGAGCAGTTCTTC. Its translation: CASSTTDSPNEQFF.

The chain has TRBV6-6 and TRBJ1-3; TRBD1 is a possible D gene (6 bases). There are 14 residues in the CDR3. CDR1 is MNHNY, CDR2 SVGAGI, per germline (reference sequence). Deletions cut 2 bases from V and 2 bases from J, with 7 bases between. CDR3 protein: CASSYGGPGNTIYF. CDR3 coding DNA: TGTGCCAGCAGTTACGGGGGCCCTGGAAACACCATATATTTT.

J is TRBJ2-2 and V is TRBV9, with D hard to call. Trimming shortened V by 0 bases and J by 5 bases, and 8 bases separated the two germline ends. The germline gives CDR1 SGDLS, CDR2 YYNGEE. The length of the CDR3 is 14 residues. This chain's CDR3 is CASSVVPETGELFF. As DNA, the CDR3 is TGTGCCAGCAGCGTAGTCCCGGAGACCGGGGAGCTGTTTTTT.

CDR3 loop: CASSVTGGLAKNIQYF. In DNA, the CDR3 is TGTGCCAGCAGCGTTACAGGGGGCCTAGCCAAAAACATTCAGTACTTC. The V and J genes are TRBV7-9 and TRBJ2-4; 9 nucleotides match TRBD1. V gave up 5 bases and J gave up 0 bases; unmatched junction bases: 5. This CDR3 has 16 residues. Germline-derived CDR1 and CDR2 are SEHNR and FQNEAQ (reference sequence).